This T cell receptor beta chain derives from a study of blood T cell repertoires in COVID-19. Study-wide context: There were acute and convalescent COVID-19 samples, and they came from the United States, Italy and Spain.

How the authors handled the data: Amplification of reference gene primers was used by the study to estimate nucleated cell counts. TCRdb's table, derived via immunoSEQ multiplex PCR, lists solely in-frame clones and lacks some. V, J and clone size reflect that table, while D and trimming were determined from the DNA. The data show roughly 360,000 clones, 85% to 90% seen once. V lost 1 base and J lost 3; bases outside the gene matches: 11. Germline V gene data show CDR1 as WSHSY and CDR2 as SAAADI. The CDR3 is made up of 18 amino acids. The study recruited people aged roughly 18 to 95 years across approximately 25 US areas. Grouping used clinical history reported by participants in a survey and questionnaire.

The chain combines TRBV10-2 with TRBJ2-1, with 8 bases lining up with TRBD2. Sequenced sample: PBMCs or T cells enriched from blood (not recorded which). The TCR sequence derives from a woman younger than 45 with acute COVID-19. As DNA, the CDR3 is TGCGCCAGCAGTGAGTGGAAAAGCGGGGGAACGATCTACAATGAGCAGTTCTTC. Amino acid sequence: CASSEWKSGGTIYNEQFF.